The entry below gives a single T cell receptor beta chain sequence along with its context. TCRdb called the 5' RACE reads again in MiXCR, with one record for every CDR3 protein. This sample has about 150,000 distinct CDR3 sequences, with more than 40% found just once. There are 14 residues in the CDR3. Germline V gives CDR1 LGHNA, CDR2 YSLEER. V was shortened by 0 bases and J by 5 bases, with 10 bases between the two germline ends. This sample is part of a study of CD8 T cells in ankylosing spondylitis. This sequence was found in a male donor with ankylosing spondylitis. The rearrangement joins TRBV4-3 to TRBJ2-5; weak D call: TRBD1 (5 bases). Sequencing was carried out using synovial fluid, either unsorted or a sorted T cell fraction (not recorded which). The CDR3 nucleotides are TGCGCCAGCAGCCAAGATTTCAGGGTCGAGACCCAGTACTTC. Amino acid sequence: CASSQDFRVETQYF.